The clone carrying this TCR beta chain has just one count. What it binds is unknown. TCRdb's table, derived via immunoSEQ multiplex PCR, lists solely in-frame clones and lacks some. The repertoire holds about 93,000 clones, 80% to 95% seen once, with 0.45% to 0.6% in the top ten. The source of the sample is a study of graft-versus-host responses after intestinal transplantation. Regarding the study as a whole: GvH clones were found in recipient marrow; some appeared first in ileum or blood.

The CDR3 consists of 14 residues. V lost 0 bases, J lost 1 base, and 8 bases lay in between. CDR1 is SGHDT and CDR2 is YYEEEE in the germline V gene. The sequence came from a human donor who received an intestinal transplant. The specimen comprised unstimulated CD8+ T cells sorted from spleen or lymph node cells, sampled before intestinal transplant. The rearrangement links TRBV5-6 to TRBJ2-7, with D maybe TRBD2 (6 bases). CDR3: CASSLGGTSYEQYF. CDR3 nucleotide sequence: TGTGCCAGCAGCTTGGGCGGGACTTCCTACGAGCAGTACTTC.